The clone carrying this T cell receptor (beta chain) was counted a few times. This record comes from a study of blood T cells in healthy people across ages. Through a sample-barcoded 5' primer and a J-beta primer mix, a second PCR was run for 7 to 11 cycles. Each CDR3 protein is one row after TCRdb ran MiXCR on the 5' RACE reads. The sample yields some 700,000 distinct CDR3 sequences, 22% seen once. Isolation per sample recovered at least 7 million PBMCs. Total RNA extracted from each sample amounted to at least 6 micrograms. Germline V lookup: CDR1 SGHKS, CDR2 YYEKEE (reference sequence). This CDR3 is 16 amino acids long. After removal of 4 bases from V and 8 bases from J, the junction contained 13 bases not matched to a gene.

The genes are TRBV5-5 and TRBJ1-2, with 11 bases identical to TRBD1. The sample consisted of blood. The TCR was taken from a man in his sixties or seventies in good health. CDR3 amino acids: CASSQTGTGGQEGYTF. The CDR3 nucleotides read TGTGCCAGCAGCCAGACCGGGACAGGGGGACAAGAAGGCTACACCTTC.